Following are 9 T cell receptor beta chains from one sample sequenced in a study of OX40 agonist ivuxolimab in advanced cancers. Generated by immunoSEQ multiplex PCR, the TCRdb table keeps only in-frame clones and is missing some. The profile shows tens of thousands of clones, roughly 80% of them singletons. This specimen consisted of CD4+ or CD8+ T cells sorted from blood, obtained in a trial of the OX40 agonist ivuxolimab. The source is an adult with an advanced solid tumor such as melanoma, head and neck, liver or kidney cancer.

The CDR3 bases are TGTGCCAGCAGAGGTAGGGGGTCCTCTGGGGCCAACGTCCTGACTTTC. It yields the protein CASRGRGSSGANVLTF. The rearrangement links TRBV28 to TRBJ2-6, with D tentatively TRBD1 (6 bases). The CDR3 length is 16 residues. Trimming took off 6 bases at V and 0 bases at J, with 12 bases between the two ends. Germline CDR1 is MDHEN and CDR2 is SYDVKM.

The rearrangement joins TRBV2 to TRBJ2-7; 8 nucleotides match TRBD1. This CDR3 is built from 14 residues. Germline V gene sequence: CDR1 SNHLY, CDR2 FYNNEI. V lost 4 bases, J lost 3 bases, and 5 bases stayed unmatched. The CDR3 bases are TGTGCCAGCAGTGGAGGACAGGGAAACTACGAGCAGTACTTC. Its protein is CASSGGQGNYEQYF.

This CDR3 reads CATSLRQGAIMGTQYF. For the CDR3, the DNA is TGTGCCACCAGCCTACGACAGGGGGCTATTATGGGGACGCAGTATTTT. The chain employs TRBV15 and TRBJ2-3, with 10 bases lining up with TRBD1. The CDR3 is made up of 16 amino acids. The J segment lost 9 bases and the V segment lost 5 bases, leaving 14 bases of the junction unmatched. In germline, CDR1 is LNHNV, CDR2 YYDKDF (reference sequence).

The chain uses TRBV9 and TRBJ1-5; possibly TRBD1 for D (6 bases). This CDR3 is built from 15 residues. Germline CDR1 and CDR2: SGDLS and YYNGEE. V lost 0 bases to trimming and J lost 3 bases, with 10 bases between them. CDR3: CASSVGGALNQPQHF. CDR3 DNA sequence: TGTGCCAGCAGCGTAGGGGGGGCCCTCAATCAGCCCCAGCATTTT.

The J gene is TRBJ1-4, the V gene TRBV7-9; tentative D call: TRBD1 (6 bases). The CDR3 length is 14 residues. Per germline, CDR1 SEHNR and CDR2 FQNEAQ (reference sequence). The ends were cut back, 2 bases at V and 10 bases at J, with 14 bases in the middle. In DNA, the CDR3 is TGTGCCAGCAGCTTACAGGGGCGAGGGGGAAAACTGTTTTTT. This gives the protein CASSLQGRGGKLFF.

The chain links TRBV2 to TRBJ1-2; TRBD1 agrees at 7 bases. The germline V gene encodes CDR1 SNHLY and CDR2 FYNNEI. V dropped 0 bases and J dropped 7; count of bases not matched to a gene: 5. The CDR3 has 14 amino acids. The CDR3 spells CASSEANRGGGYTF. The CDR3 DNA follows: TGTGCCAGCAGTGAAGCGAACAGGGGCGGTGGCTACACCTTC.

The V and J genes are TRBV2 and TRBJ1-1; D possibly corresponds to TRBD1 (5 bases). Per the germline V gene, CDR1 is SNHLY and CDR2 is FYNNEI. This CDR3 is 13 amino acids long. V was shortened by 3 bases and J by 5 bases, with 10 bases between the two germline ends. The CDR3: CASSEQGRTEAFF. The CDR3 DNA reads TGTGCCAGCAGTGAGCAGGGAAGGACTGAAGCTTTCTTT.

V usage is TRBV7-9 and J usage is TRBJ2-2; perhaps TRBD2 as D (5 bases). Deletions cut 8 bases from V and 5 bases from J, with 9 bases between. Germline CDR1 and CDR2: SEHNR and FQNEAQ (reference sequence). CDR3 length equals 12 residues. The CDR3 coding sequence is TGTGCCAGCTGGAGCGGTACCGGGGAGCTGTTTTTT. It yields the protein CASWSGTGELFF. The full variable domain, rest sourced from reference TRBV7-9 and TRBJ2-2, is DTGVSQNPRHKITKRGQNVTFRCDPISEHNRLYWYRQTLGQGPEFLTYFQNEAQLEKSRLLSDRFSAERPKGSFSTLEIQRTEQGDSAMYLCASWSGTGELFFGEGSRLTVL.

V is TRBV11-3 and J is TRBJ2-3; 15 nucleotides line up with TRBD2. The germline V gene has CDR1 SGHNT and CDR2 YENEEA. CDR3 length: 19 amino acids. The trim removed 1 base at V and 4 bases at J, leaving 9 bases unmatched. DNA of the CDR3: TGTGCCAGCAGCTTAGGCCGGACTAGCGGGAGGGCCTGGCCAGATACGCAGTATTTT. Protein product: CASSLGRTSGRAWPDTQYF.